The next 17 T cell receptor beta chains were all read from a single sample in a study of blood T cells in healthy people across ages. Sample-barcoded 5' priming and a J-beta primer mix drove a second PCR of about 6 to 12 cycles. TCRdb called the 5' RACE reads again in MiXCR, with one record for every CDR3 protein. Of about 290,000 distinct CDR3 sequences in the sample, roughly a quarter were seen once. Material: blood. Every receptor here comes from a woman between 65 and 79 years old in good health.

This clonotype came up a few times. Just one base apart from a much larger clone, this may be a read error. In nucleotides, the CDR3 is TGTGCCAGCTCACCGGGACAGCCGGGCCGAGAGACCCAGTACTTC. Translating it yields CASSPGQPGRETQYF. The chain combines TRBV18 with TRBJ2-5; 7 nucleotides align to TRBD1. With V trimmed by 3 bases and J by 4 bases, 8 bases remained unmatched. Germline loops: CDR1 KGHSH, CDR2 LQKENI. The CDR3 runs 15 residues. Supplemented by reference TRBV18 and TRBJ2-5, the full variable domain reads NAGVMQNPRHLVRRRGQEARLRCSPMKGHSHVYWYRQLPEEGLKFMVYLQKENIIDESGMPKERFSAEFPKEGPSILRIQQVVRGDSAAYFCASSPGQPGRETQYFGPGTRLLVL.

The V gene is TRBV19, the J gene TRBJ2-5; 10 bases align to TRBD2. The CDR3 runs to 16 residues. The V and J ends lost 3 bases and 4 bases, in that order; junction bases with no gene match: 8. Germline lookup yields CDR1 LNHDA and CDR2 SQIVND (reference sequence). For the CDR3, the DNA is TGTGCCAGTAGTATTTCGACGGCTAGCGGGAGAGAGACCCAGTACTTC. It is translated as CASSISTASGRETQYF.

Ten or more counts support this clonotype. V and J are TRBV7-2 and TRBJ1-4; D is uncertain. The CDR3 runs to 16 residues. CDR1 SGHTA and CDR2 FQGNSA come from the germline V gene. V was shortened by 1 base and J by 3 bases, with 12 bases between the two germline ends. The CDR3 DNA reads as TGTGCCAGCAGCTTAGATTCGGGCAGACCTAATGAAAAACTGTTTTTT. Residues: CASSLDSGRPNEKLFF. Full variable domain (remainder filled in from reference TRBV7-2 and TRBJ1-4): GAGVSQSPSNKVTEKGKDVELRCDPISGHTALYWYRQSLGQGLEFLIYFQGNSAPDKSGLPSDRFSAERTGGSVSTLTIQRTQQEDSAVYLCASSLDSGRPNEKLFFGSGTQLSVL.

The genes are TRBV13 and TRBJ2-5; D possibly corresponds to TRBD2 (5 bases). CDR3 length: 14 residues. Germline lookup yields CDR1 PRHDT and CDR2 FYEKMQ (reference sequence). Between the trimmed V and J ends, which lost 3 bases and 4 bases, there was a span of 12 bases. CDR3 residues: CASSFRGIGETQYF. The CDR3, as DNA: TGTGCCAGCAGCTTTCGAGGGATCGGAGAGACCCAGTACTTC.

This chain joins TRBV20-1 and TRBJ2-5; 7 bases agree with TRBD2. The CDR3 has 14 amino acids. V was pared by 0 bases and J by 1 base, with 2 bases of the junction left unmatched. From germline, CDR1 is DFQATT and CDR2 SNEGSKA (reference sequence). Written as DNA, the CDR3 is TGCAGTGCTAGAGAACCGGGGGGCCAAGAGACCCAGTACTTC. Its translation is CSAREPGGQETQYF.

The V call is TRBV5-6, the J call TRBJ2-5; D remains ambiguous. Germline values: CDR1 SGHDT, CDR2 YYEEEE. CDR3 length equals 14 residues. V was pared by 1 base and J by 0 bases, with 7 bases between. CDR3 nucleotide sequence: TGTGCCAGCAGCTTGTCAGGTTACCAAGAGACCCAGTACTTC. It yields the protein CASSLSGYQETQYF.

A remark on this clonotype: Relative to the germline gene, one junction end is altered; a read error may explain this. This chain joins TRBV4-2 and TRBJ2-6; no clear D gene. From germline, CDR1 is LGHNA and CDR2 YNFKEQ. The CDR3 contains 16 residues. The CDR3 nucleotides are TGTGCCAGCAGTCAAGTAGGCCACTCTGGGGCCAACGTCCTGACTTTC. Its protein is CASSQVGHSGANVLTF.

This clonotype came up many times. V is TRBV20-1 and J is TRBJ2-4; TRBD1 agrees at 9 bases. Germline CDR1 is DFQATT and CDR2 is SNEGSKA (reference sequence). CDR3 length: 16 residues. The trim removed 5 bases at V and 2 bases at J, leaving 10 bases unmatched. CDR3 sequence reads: CSAFPLQGATKNIQYF. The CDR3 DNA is TGCAGTGCTTTCCCGCTACAGGGGGCTACCAAAAACATTCAGTACTTC.

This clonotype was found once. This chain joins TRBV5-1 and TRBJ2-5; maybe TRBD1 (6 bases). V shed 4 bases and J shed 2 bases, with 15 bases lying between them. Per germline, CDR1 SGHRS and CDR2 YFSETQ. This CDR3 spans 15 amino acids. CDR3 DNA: TGCGCCAGCAGCGGGACAACAGCGTTGCAAGAGACCCAGTACTTC. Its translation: CASSGTTALQETQYF.

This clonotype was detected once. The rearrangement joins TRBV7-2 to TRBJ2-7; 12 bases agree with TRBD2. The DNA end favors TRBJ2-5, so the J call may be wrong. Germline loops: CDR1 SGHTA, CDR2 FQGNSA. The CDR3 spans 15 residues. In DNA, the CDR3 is TGTGCCAGCAGCCCCCGGACTAGCGGGGAAGAGACCCAGTACTTC. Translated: CASSPRTSGEETQYF.

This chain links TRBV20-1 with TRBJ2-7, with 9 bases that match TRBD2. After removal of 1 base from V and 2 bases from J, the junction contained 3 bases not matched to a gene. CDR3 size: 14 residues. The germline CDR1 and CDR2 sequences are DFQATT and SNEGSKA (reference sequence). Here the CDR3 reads CSARGTSEAYEQYF. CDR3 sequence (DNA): TGCAGTGCTAGAGGGACTAGCGAGGCCTACGAGCAGTACTTC.

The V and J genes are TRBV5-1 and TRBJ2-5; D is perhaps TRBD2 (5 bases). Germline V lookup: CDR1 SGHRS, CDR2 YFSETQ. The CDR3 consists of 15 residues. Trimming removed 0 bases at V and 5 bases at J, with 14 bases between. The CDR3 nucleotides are TGCGCCAGCAGCTTGGTCCCCAGCGGTTTCGAGACCCAGTACTTC. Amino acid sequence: CASSLVPSGFETQYF.

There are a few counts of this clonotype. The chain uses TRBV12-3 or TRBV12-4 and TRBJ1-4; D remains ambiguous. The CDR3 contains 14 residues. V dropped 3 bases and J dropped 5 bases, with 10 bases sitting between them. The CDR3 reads CASSFRGGNEKLFF. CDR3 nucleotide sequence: TGTGCCAGCAGTTTTCGAGGTGGGAATGAAAAACTGTTTTTT.

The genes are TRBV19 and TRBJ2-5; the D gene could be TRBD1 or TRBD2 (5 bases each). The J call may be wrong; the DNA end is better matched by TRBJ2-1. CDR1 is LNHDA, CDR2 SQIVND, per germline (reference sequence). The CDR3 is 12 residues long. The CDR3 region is CASSIWGNEQFF. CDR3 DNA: TGTGCCAGTAGTATATGGGGGAATGAGCAGTTCTTC.

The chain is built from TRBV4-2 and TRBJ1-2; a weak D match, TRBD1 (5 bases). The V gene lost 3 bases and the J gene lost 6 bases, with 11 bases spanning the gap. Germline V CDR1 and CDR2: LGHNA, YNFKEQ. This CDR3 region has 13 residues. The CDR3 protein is CASSQGGGNGYTF. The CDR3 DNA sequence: TGTGCCAGCAGCCAGGGTGGGGGGAATGGCTACACCTTC.

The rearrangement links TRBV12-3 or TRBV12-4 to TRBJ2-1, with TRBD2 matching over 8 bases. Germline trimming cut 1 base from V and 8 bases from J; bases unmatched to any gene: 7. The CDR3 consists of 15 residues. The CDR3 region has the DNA TGTGCCAGCAGTTTAGGGAGCGGGAGCGGCGATGAGCAGTTCTTC. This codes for CASSLGSGSGDEQFF.

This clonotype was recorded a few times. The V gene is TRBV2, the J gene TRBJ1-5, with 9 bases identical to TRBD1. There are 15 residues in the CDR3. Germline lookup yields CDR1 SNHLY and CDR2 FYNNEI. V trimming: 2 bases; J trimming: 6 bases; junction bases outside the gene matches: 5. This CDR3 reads CASSEMGQGIQPQHF. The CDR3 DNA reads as TGTGCCAGCAGTGAAATGGGACAGGGCATTCAGCCCCAGCATTTT.